This TCR beta chain appears in the sequencing data of a study of read filtering for tumor transcriptome and immune sequencing. Looking at the study overall: DNase treatment preceded whole-transcriptome library preparation.

General study results and limits: Compared with RNA-seq, IR-seq gave much higher clonotype depth and reliability.

From roughly 0.4 ug of RNA, a library with molecular barcoded alpha/delta and beta/gamma adaptors was made. Via MiXCR, TCRdb re-called the reads, giving one row per CDR3 protein. Altogether over 80,000 distinct CDR3 sequences are present, 9% to 15% being singletons, with the ten largest covering 14% to 15%. Trimming took off 4 bases at V and 6 bases at J, with 11 bases between the two ends. Per germline, CDR1 SQVTM and CDR2 ANQGSEA. The CDR3 contains 12 residues. The sample holds many counts of this clonotype. The antigen is not known. Bone marrow was sampled from every patient at the time of active disease.

Sequences were obtained from a population of CD138-negative cells sorted from bone marrow. The rearrangement links TRBV29-1 to TRBJ2-3; D is ambiguous. The TCR was taken from a donor at least 40 years old with multiple myeloma. The chain's CDR3 is CSVGGDTDTQYF. The CDR3 DNA reads TGCAGCGTTGGCGGAGATACGGATACGCAGTATTTT.